The 30 T cell receptor beta chains below were found in one sample sequenced in a study of T cells after yellow fever vaccination. TCRdb re-called the 5' RACE reads with MiXCR, one entry per CDR3 protein. The sample lists 70,000 or so distinct CDR3 sequences, about 6% occurring once. The specimen was CD4+ T cells sorted from PBMCs, collected more than 13 days after the first yellow fever vaccination. The receptors were sampled from a man between 18 and 29 years old who received the YFV17D yellow fever vaccine.

This clonotype was seen at least ten times. The chain joins TRBV10-3 to TRBJ2-3; tentative D call: TRBD2 (7 bases). Germline V CDR1 and CDR2: ENHRY, SYGVKD. V lost 6 bases to trimming and J lost 4 bases, with 11 bases between them. CDR3 length: 13 residues. The CDR3 sequence: CAIRGGEADTQYF. CDR3 coding DNA: TGTGCCATCAGAGGGGGGGAAGCAGATACGCAGTATTTT.

This clonotype occurred many times. V and J are TRBV6-2 or TRBV6-3 and TRBJ2-7, with a weak D call TRBD1 (6 bases). The CDR3 has 15 amino acids. In germline, CDR1 is MNHEY, CDR2 SVGEGT. V was shortened by 2 bases and J by 2 bases, with 13 bases between the two germline ends. The CDR3 is CASSYPQGTTYEQYF. The CDR3 nucleotides are TGTGCCAGCAGTTACCCCCAGGGGACGACCTACGAGCAGTACTTC.

This clonotype was detected many times. The rearrangement joins TRBV10-3 to TRBJ2-7; D remains ambiguous. There are 12 residues in the CDR3. Trimming removed 3 bases at V and 3 bases at J, with 6 bases between. CDR1 and CDR2 from the germline V gene are ENHRY and SYGVKD. CDR3 sequence (DNA): TGTGCCATCAGTGAAGGCAGCTACGAGCAGTACGTC. Translating gives CAISEGSYEQYV.

This clonotype was counted at least ten times. V is TRBV20-1 and J is TRBJ1-5, with 7 bases lining up with TRBD1. This CDR3 has 13 residues. Trimming cost V 7 bases and J 3 bases; bases outside gene matches: 6. Germline V gene sequence: CDR1 DFQATT, CDR2 SNEGSKA (reference sequence). The CDR3 sequence is CSGGGTVNQPQHF. CDR3 DNA sequence: TGCAGTGGGGGAGGGACAGTCAATCAGCCCCAGCATTTT.

This clonotype was seen ten or more times. The V and J genes are TRBV5-1 and TRBJ1-2, with 8 bases that match TRBD1. CDR1 is SGHRS and CDR2 is YFSETQ in the germline V gene. After removal of 2 bases from V and 4 bases from J, the junction contained 7 bases not matched to a gene. The CDR3 extends over 15 amino acids. The CDR3 sequence is CASSFNRGFGYGYTF. In DNA form, the CDR3 reads TGCGCCAGCAGCTTTAACAGGGGGTTCGGCTATGGCTACACCTTC. Full variable domain (rest looked up from reference TRBV5-1 and TRBJ1-2): KAGVTQTPRYLIKTRGQQVTLSCSPISGHRSVSWYQQTPGQGLQFLFEYFSETQRNKGNFPGRFSGRQFSNSRSEMNVSTLELGDSALYLCASSFNRGFGYGYTFGSGTRLTVV.

At least ten counts were recorded for this clonotype. The V call is TRBV9, the J call TRBJ2-4; 7 nucleotides line up with TRBD1. This CDR3 has 15 amino acids. V lost 3 bases, J lost 6 bases, and 9 bases stayed unmatched. CDR1 is SGDLS and CDR2 is YYNGEE in the germline V gene. The CDR3 here is CASSALGQGVNIQYF. For the CDR3, the DNA is TGTGCCAGCAGCGCCCTAGGGCAGGGGGTAAACATTCAGTACTTC.

This clonotype came up many times. This rearrangement joins TRBV30 to TRBJ2-5; D is unresolved. The V end was cut by 2 bases, the J end by 2 bases, with 9 bases between. The CDR3 spans 13 residues. Germline V gene sequence: CDR1 GTSNPN, CDR2 SVGIG (reference sequence). CDR3 loop: CAWSRGIQETQYF. CDR3 sequence (DNA): TGTGCCTGGAGTCGAGGAATACAAGAGACCCAGTACTTC.

In its sample, this clonotype was seen many times. The chain is built from TRBV5-1 and TRBJ1-1; D is perhaps TRBD1 (6 bases). The CDR3 covers 17 residues. Per germline, CDR1 SGHRS and CDR2 YFSETQ. V was trimmed by 0 bases and J by 4 bases, leaving 19 bases between them. CDR3 sequence reads: CASSLAPGHAGFTEAFF. The CDR3, as DNA: TGCGCCAGCAGCTTGGCCCCGGGACACGCAGGATTCACTGAAGCTTTCTTT.

This clonotype occurred many times. This chain links TRBV12-3 or TRBV12-4 with TRBJ2-5; D is possibly TRBD1 (6 bases). Trimming took 4 bases from V and 4 from J, leaving 13 bases between them. CDR3 length: 14 residues. The CDR3 region has the DNA TGTGCCAGCAGTTCTCCAGGGGTCCGAGAGACCCAGTACTTC. This encodes CASSSPGVRETQYF.

In its sample, this clonotype is medium-sized (0.01 to 0.1%). The chain is built from TRBV5-1 and TRBJ2-1, with TRBD2 matching over 10 bases. J gave up 10 bases and V 0 bases, and 4 bases lay outside the gene matches. This CDR3 has 14 residues. The germline gives CDR1 SGHRS, CDR2 YFSETQ. This CDR3 reads CASSLATSGEEQFF. CDR3 nucleotide sequence: TGCGCCAGCAGCTTGGCAACTAGCGGGGAAGAGCAGTTCTTC. The full variable domain, its missing parts supplied by reference TRBV5-1 and TRBJ2-1, is KAGVTQTPRYLIKTRGQQVTLSCSPISGHRSVSWYQQTPGQGLQFLFEYFSETQRNKGNFPGRFSGRQFSNSRSEMNVSTLELGDSALYLCASSLATSGEEQFFGPGTRLTVL.

The sample holds many counts of this clonotype. This chain joins TRBV5-4 and TRBJ1-5, with 9 bases matching TRBD1. Germline V gene sequence: CDR1 SGHNT, CDR2 YYREEE (reference sequence). With V trimmed by 4 bases and J by 5 bases, 4 bases remained unmatched. The CDR3 extends over 14 amino acids. This CDR3 is CASSVDRGDQPQHF. CDR3 sequence (DNA): TGTGCCAGCAGCGTGGACAGGGGAGATCAGCCCCAGCATTTT.

This clonotype has at least ten counts. The chain joins TRBV20-1 to TRBJ2-1; 9 positions agree with TRBD1. From germline, CDR1 is DFQATT and CDR2 SNEGSKA (reference sequence). The ends lost 3 bases at V and 8 bases at J; junction bases unmatched: 5. This CDR3 has 13 residues. In nucleotides, the CDR3 is TGCAGTGCTAGCCGGACAGGGGTCGATGAGCAGTTCTTC. It yields the protein CSASRTGVDEQFF.

This clonotype was seen many times. This chain uses TRBV4-3 with TRBJ2-7, with a tentative D call TRBD2 (5 bases). Germline V gene data show CDR1 as LGHNA and CDR2 as YSLEER. The CDR3 totals 15 residues. The V and J ends lost 3 bases and 1 base respectively, with 13 bases between them. The CDR3 nucleotides are TGCGCCAGCAGCCAGGCCAGCGGTTGGTCCTACGAGCAGTACTTC. Its translation is CASSQASGWSYEQYF.

This clonotype was seen repeatedly, ten times or more. The rearrangement uses TRBV7-3 and TRBJ1-5; unclear D gene. Per germline, CDR1 SGHTA and CDR2 FQGTGA. V was shortened by 3 bases and J by 5 bases, with 8 bases between the two germline ends. This CDR3 contains 13 residues. CDR3 in DNA: TGTGCCAGCAGCTTTTCCGGGGATCAGCCCCAGCATTTT. Encoded protein: CASSFSGDQPQHF.

This clonotype has at least ten counts. This sequence joins TRBV20-1 and TRBJ2-1, with D maybe TRBD2 (7 bases). The CDR3 extends over 15 amino acids. Trimming shortened V by 1 base and J by 8 bases, and 18 bases separated the two germline ends. Looked up from germline, CDR1 is DFQATT and CDR2 is SNEGSKA (reference sequence). The CDR3 DNA reads TGCAGTGCTAGAGTCCCGGGGGGCCTTGGGGATGAGCAGTTCTTC. Its translation is CSARVPGGLGDEQFF.

Ten or more counts support this clonotype. The chain links TRBV5-1 to TRBJ2-7, with D uncertain. Trimming removed 0 bases from V and 4 bases from J, with 17 bases in between. CDR1 and CDR2 from the germline V gene are SGHRS and YFSETQ. This CDR3 comprises 16 residues. In DNA form, the CDR3 reads TGCGCCAGCAGCTTGGCCGTGGGCAAAGGGCGTTACGAGCAGTACTTC. It translates to CASSLAVGKGRYEQYF.

This clonotype came up many times. V is TRBV5-1 and J is TRBJ2-2; tentatively, D is TRBD1 (5 bases). Trimming stripped 0 bases from V and 1 base from J, with 10 bases between. This CDR3 region has 16 residues. Looked up from germline, CDR1 is SGHRS and CDR2 is YFSETQ. CDR3: CASSLAVTENTGELFF. The CDR3 nucleotides read TGCGCCAGCAGCTTGGCTGTGACAGAGAACACCGGGGAGCTGTTTTTT.

This clonotype was seen ten or more times. The CDR3 spells CASSFPDLGVDTQYF. The CDR3 DNA reads as TGTGCCAGCAGCTTCCCGGACCTCGGCGTGGATACGCAGTATTTT. The J gene is TRBJ2-3, the V gene TRBV7-2; D is ambiguous. CDR1 is SGHTA and CDR2 is FQGNSA in the germline V gene. The V end lost 3 bases, the J end lost 6 bases, and 16 bases lay between the germline ends. This CDR3 is built from 15 residues.

In its sample, this clonotype was seen a few times. The V call is TRBV10-3, the J call TRBJ2-1; TRBD2 might be the D (6 bases). The CDR3 contains 12 residues. CDR1 ENHRY and CDR2 SYGVKD come from the germline V gene. Trimming removed 7 bases at V and 8 bases at J, with 12 bases between. The CDR3 loop reads CAIKAPGDEQFF. DNA for the CDR3: TGTGCCATCAAGGCCCCGGGGGATGAGCAGTTCTTC.

This clonotype was recorded many times. This chain connects TRBV6-5 to TRBJ2-7, with D tentatively TRBD1 (6 bases). The CDR3 is made up of 12 amino acids. V was clipped by 8 bases and J by 3 bases, with 11 bases between them. Germline-derived CDR1 and CDR2 are MNHEY and SVGAGI. The CDR3 bases are TGTGCCAGCCCTATCAGGGGCTACGAGCAGTACGTC. This translates into CASPIRGYEQYV.

This clonotype occurred many times. The CDR3 region has the DNA TGTGCCAGCAGCTTAGCCGCCGTTGGGACAGCAGGTTCACCCCTCCACTTT. This codes for CASSLAAVGTAGSPLHF. The J gene is TRBJ1-6, the V gene TRBV7-2; 7 positions match TRBD1. CDR1 and CDR2 from the germline V gene are SGHTA and FQGNSA. The length of the CDR3 is 17 residues. V gave up 0 bases and J gave up 9 bases; unmatched junction bases: 11.

This clonotype showed up many times. The V call is TRBV5-1, the J call TRBJ2-7; maybe TRBD1 (6 bases). Between the trimmed V and J ends, which lost 4 bases and 1 base, there was a span of 15 bases. The CDR3 extends over 15 amino acids. Germline loops: CDR1 SGHRS, CDR2 YFSETQ. The CDR3 reads CASSGTGLKSYEQYF. CDR3 bases: TGCGCCAGCAGCGGAACAGGGTTGAAGTCCTACGAGCAGTACTTC.

This clonotype was recorded many times. CDR3 sequence: CASSRGRTGAYGYTF. The CDR3, as DNA: TGTGCCAGCAGCCGAGGAAGGACGGGAGCGTATGGCTACACCTTC. This sequence joins TRBV7-8 and TRBJ1-2; D remains unclear. Per the germline V gene, CDR1 is SGHVS and CDR2 is FQNEAQ. This CDR3 spans 15 amino acids. Trimming removed 5 bases from V and 5 bases from J, with 18 bases in between.

There are many counts of this clonotype. The rearrangement joins TRBV24-1 to TRBJ2-2; maybe TRBD2 (5 bases). V lost 2 bases and J lost 5, with 5 bases in between. There are 13 residues in the CDR3. Germline V gene sequence: CDR1 KGHDR, CDR2 SFDVKD. This CDR3 is CATSDWETGELFF. CDR3 nucleotide sequence: TGTGCCACCAGTGATTGGGAGACCGGGGAGCTGTTTTTT.

Many counts were recorded for this clonotype. The chain couples TRBV29-1 to TRBJ2-1; D gene uncertain. V was trimmed by 0 bases and J by 10 bases, leaving 25 bases between them. The CDR3 spans 17 residues. Germline V CDR1 and CDR2: SQVTM, ANQGSEA. CDR3 sequence reads: CSVEDPRSLSLILEQFF. CDR3 coding DNA: TGCAGCGTTGAAGATCCCCGATCACTAAGCTTAATTCTGGAGCAGTTCTTC.

This clonotype was counted ten times or more. This chain joins TRBV7-2 and TRBJ2-3; 8 bases are a match to TRBD2. This CDR3 is built from 15 residues. Germline V gives CDR1 SGHTA, CDR2 FQGNSA. Trimming took 2 bases from V and 4 from J; bases not matched to a gene: 5. CDR3 sequence (DNA): TGTGCCAGCAGCTTAAAGTCCGGGGGGGCAGATACGCAGTATTTT. This encodes CASSLKSGGADTQYF.

In this sample, this clonotype turned up many times. The chain recombines TRBV9 with TRBJ2-1; D gene ambiguous. Per the germline V gene, CDR1 is SGDLS and CDR2 is YYNGEE. The CDR3 is 12 amino acids. The germline V and J ends were trimmed by 2 bases and 10 bases, with 10 bases remaining between them. CDR3 amino acids: CASSVRTGEQFF. DNA of the CDR3: TGTGCCAGCAGCGTTCGGACCGGAGAGCAGTTCTTC.

This clonotype was counted many times. The V gene is TRBV6-2 or TRBV6-3, the J gene TRBJ1-5, with 11 bases aligning to TRBD1. The V gene end was trimmed by 8 bases and the J gene end by 7 bases; junction bases not matched to a gene: 13. Germline CDR1 and CDR2: MNHEY and SVGEGT. This CDR3 has 16 residues. CDR3 sequence (DNA): TGTGCCAGCGAAAGTAGTAGGACAGGGGGCCGGCAGCCCCAGCATTTT. It encodes CASESSRTGGRQPQHF.

This clonotype was counted at least ten times. The J gene is TRBJ1-1, the V gene TRBV11-2, with D perhaps matching TRBD1 (6 bases). The length of the CDR3 is 13 residues. Trimming removed 2 bases from V and 5 bases from J, with 9 bases in between. Germline CDR1 reads SGHAT; CDR2 reads FQNNGV. The CDR3 spells CASSLIGTTEAFF. In DNA, the CDR3 is TGTGCCAGCAGCTTAATCGGGACAACTGAAGCTTTCTTT.

Many counts were recorded for this clonotype. The chain recombines TRBV6-2 or TRBV6-3 with TRBJ2-7, with 10 bases that match TRBD2. The CDR3 is 14 amino acids. Germline CDR1 reads MNHEY; CDR2 reads SVGEGT. The junction had 12 bases not matched to a gene; V was cut back by 8 bases and J by 8 bases. The CDR3 DNA sequence: TGTGCCAGCGGAGAGCGGGGGGGGCGGTTGCAGCAGTACGTC. Translated: CASGERGGRLQQYV.